This T cell receptor (beta chain) was profiled in a study of vaccination effects on CD4 cells after COVID-19. Overall study: Viral peptide pool expansion of antigen-specific CD4+ T cells preceded sequencing in the ViraFEST assay. Every well got a few million PBMC, which were grown with roughly 9.5 IU/ml IL-2 and 10 ug/ml peptides.

Concerning this clone: The antigen remains undetermined.

The study, taken as a whole, reports: Common cold coronaviruses were cross-recognized by only 1 of 255 vaccine-induced clones in healthy vaccinees. Limitations: small convalescent group and missing early post-infection timepoints.

A roughly 10-day culture period preceded the isolation of CD4+ T cells. Vaccine administered to participants consisted of two doses of either BNT162b2 or mRNA-1273. Using immunoSEQ multiplex PCR, the repertoire was profiled, and TCRdb retains in-frame clones only, with some absent. The table shows 60,000 to 80,000 clones, with around two thirds occurring only once. The V gene's germline CDR1 is SGHNT and CDR2 YENEEA. The CDR3 covers 16 residues. V shed 2 bases, J shed 4 bases, and the junction held 7 bases outside the gene matches. The clonotype was recovered from a human donor who received a COVID-19 vaccine. The rearrangement links TRBV11-3 to TRBJ2-3, with 9 bases aligning to TRBD1. The starting material was CD4+ T cells from PBMCs cultured without peptide, obtained after COVID-19 vaccination. The CDR3 DNA follows: TGTGCCAGCAGCTTAACAGGGGGCTTTCGCGCAGATACGCAGTATTTT. Translation gives CASSLTGGFRADTQYF.